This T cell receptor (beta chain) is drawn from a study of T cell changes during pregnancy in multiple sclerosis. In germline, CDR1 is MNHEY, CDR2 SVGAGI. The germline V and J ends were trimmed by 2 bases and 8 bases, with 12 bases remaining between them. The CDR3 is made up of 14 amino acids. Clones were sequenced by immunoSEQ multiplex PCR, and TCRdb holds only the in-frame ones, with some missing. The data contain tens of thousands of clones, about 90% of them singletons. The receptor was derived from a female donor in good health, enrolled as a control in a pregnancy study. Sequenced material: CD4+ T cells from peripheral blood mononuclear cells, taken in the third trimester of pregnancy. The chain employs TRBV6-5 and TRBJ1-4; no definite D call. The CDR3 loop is CASSYNGGREKLFF. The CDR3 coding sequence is TGTGCCAGCAGTTACAACGGCGGGAGGGAAAAACTGTTTTTT.